One sample yielded the 31 T cell receptor beta chains listed below, sequenced in a study of cytomegalovirus exposure and HLA in healthy donors. The PCR was carried out with 60 Vbeta primers and 13 Jbeta primers. Sequencing was performed with immunoSEQ multiplex PCR; in TCRdb, only in-frame clones are kept and a portion is missing. The sample lists about 130,000 clones; 80% were seen once. The material sequenced was PBMCs. Receptor source: a woman aged 40 to 50 in good health and CMV-seronegative.

The chain recombines TRBV25-1 with TRBJ2-7; tentative D call: TRBD1 (6 bases). Germline V lookup: CDR1 MGHDK, CDR2 SYGVNS. This CDR3 region has 14 residues. Between the trimmed V and J ends, which lost 4 bases and 6 bases, there was a span of 16 bases. The CDR3 loop reads CASSALGHSGEQYF. CDR3 DNA sequence: TGTGCCAGCAGTGCATTGGGACATTCTGGCGAGCAGTACTTC.

This CDR3 reads CASRLLGQDNSPLHF. The CDR3 region has the DNA TGTGCCAGCAGACTACTGGGACAGGACAATTCACCCCTCCACTTT. V is TRBV2 and J is TRBJ1-6, with 8 nucleotides matching TRBD1. V gave up 6 bases and J gave up 7 bases; unmatched junction bases: 8. CDR1 is SNHLY, CDR2 FYNNEI, per germline. This CDR3 spans 15 amino acids.

The V and J genes are TRBV1 and TRBJ1-4; the D segment call TRBD1 is taken from the table without a DNA check. TRBV1 is a pseudogene locus. The length of the CDR3 is 17 residues. CDR3 region: CTSSQGRGQASNEKLFF. The CDR3 DNA reads as TGCACCAGCAGCCAAGGTAGAGGACAGGCGTCAAATGAAAAACTGTTTTTT.

The gene calls are TRBV28 and TRBJ2-4, with no clear D. CDR1 and CDR2 from the germline V gene are MDHEN and SYDVKM. The germline V and J ends were trimmed by 8 bases and 9 bases, with 14 bases remaining between them. There are 12 residues in the CDR3. Here the CDR3 DNA reads TGTGCCAGCGGCCCGGAGCTTCGCATTCAGTACTTC. Its protein is CASGPELRIQYF. The whole variable domain, remainder taken from reference TRBV28 and TRBJ2-4, is DVKVTQSSRYLVKRTGEKVFLECVQDMDHENMFWYRQDPGLGLRLIYFSYDVKMKEKGDIPEGYSVSREKKERFSLILESASTNQTSMYLCASGPELRIQYFGAGTRLSVL.

With respect to this clone: At one end, the junction sequence differs from germline, possibly due to a read error. The gene calls are TRBV19 and TRBJ2-2; 9 nucleotides align to TRBD1. This CDR3 contains 15 residues. Germline V gene data show CDR1 as LNHDA and CDR2 as SQIVND (reference sequence). The CDR3 bases are TGTTCCAGTAGTATAGGGACAGGGACGATCGGGGAGCTGTTTTTT. Protein sequence: CSSSIGTGTIGELFF.

This chain links TRBV4-2 with TRBJ2-7; TRBD2 matches 15 bases. Trimming took 0 bases from V and 4 from J; bases not matched to a gene: 10. There are 19 residues in the CDR3. The V gene's germline CDR1 is LGHNA and CDR2 YNFKEQ. CDR3 sequence reads: CASSQDLGLAGGTDYEQYF. The CDR3 DNA is TGTGCCAGCAGCCAAGATTTGGGACTAGCGGGAGGTACGGATTACGAGCAGTACTTC.

This chain links TRBV28 with TRBJ2-7; maybe TRBD2 (7 bases). CDR1 is MDHEN, CDR2 SYDVKM, per germline. The CDR3 consists of 15 residues. V lost 6 bases, J lost 2 bases, and 17 bases lay in between. The CDR3 DNA reads as TGTGCCAGCAGGGGGGCGGGGGCGACGGCCTACGAGCAGTACTTC. It yields the protein CASRGAGATAYEQYF. The complete variable domain, with remaining parts taken from reference TRBV28 and TRBJ2-7, reads DVKVTQSSRYLVKRTGEKVFLECVQDMDHENMFWYRQDPGLGLRLIYFSYDVKMKEKGDIPEGYSVSREKKERFSLILESASTNQTSMYLCASRGAGATAYEQYFGPGTRLTVT.

The gene calls are TRBV11-3 and TRBJ2-1; D might be TRBD2 (6 bases). Germline loops: CDR1 SGHNT, CDR2 YENEEA. Trimming left V 5 bases short and J 9 bases short, with 14 bases between. The CDR3 has 13 residues. CDR3 coding DNA: TGTGCCAGCAGCCCCCCCGGGAGCCCTGAGCAGTTCTTC. It encodes CASSPPGSPEQFF.

This clone was counted once. This chain joins TRBV7-9 and TRBJ1-1, with D possibly being TRBD1 (5 bases). The CDR3 contains 14 residues. The V gene lost 5 bases and the J gene lost 4 bases, with 14 bases spanning the gap. Germline lookup yields CDR1 SEHNR and CDR2 FQNEAQ (reference sequence). The DNA for the CDR3 is TGTGCCAGCAGCGTTTACACGGGGGGCACTGAAGCTTTCTTT. Protein sequence: CASSVYTGGTEAFF.

In DNA form, the CDR3 reads TGTGCCAGCAGTTACTCGGACATCTCAACTAATGAAAAACTGTTTTTT. Protein product: CASSYSDISTNEKLFF. The chain employs TRBV6-5 and TRBJ1-4, with D possibly TRBD1 on 5 matching bases. The CDR3 has 16 residues. Between the trimmed V and J ends, which lost 0 bases and 0 bases, there was a span of 8 bases. Per the germline V gene, CDR1 is MNHEY and CDR2 is SVGAGI.

CDR3 sequence: CASSRSGLSSYEQYF. The CDR3 DNA follows: TGTGCCAGCAGCCGATCAGGACTCTCATCCTACGAGCAGTACTTC. This chain links TRBV9 with TRBJ2-7; maybe TRBD2 (5 bases). The V end lost 4 bases, the J end lost 1 base, and 15 bases lay between the germline ends. The CDR3 spans 15 residues. Germline loops: CDR1 SGDLS, CDR2 YYNGEE.

J is TRBJ2-7 and V is TRBV27, with D perhaps TRBD1 (6 bases). V shed 0 bases and J shed 3 bases, with 9 bases lying between them. CDR1 is MNHEY, CDR2 SMNVEV, per germline (reference sequence). This CDR3 has 14 amino acids. The CDR3 DNA follows: TGTGCCAGCAGTTTATCTTGGGGGCACTACGAGCAGTACTTC. This gives the protein CASSLSWGHYEQYF.

The rearrangement joins TRBV9 to TRBJ2-2; D gene ambiguous. Germline V gene lookup returns CDR1 SGDLS and CDR2 YYNGEE. The CDR3 consists of 13 residues. V lost 6 bases, J lost 6 bases, and 12 bases lay in between. CDR3 bases: TGTGCCAGCAACCTAGGTAATGCCGGGGAGCTGTTTTTT. Its protein is CASNLGNAGELFF.

This chain links TRBV7-2 with TRBJ2-2; a possible D gene is TRBD1 (5 bases). Trimming took 2 bases from V and 5 from J, leaving 18 bases between them. CDR3 length: 17 amino acids. Germline V gene sequence: CDR1 SGHTA, CDR2 FQGNSA. CDR3 sequence: CASSLRLRQGKTGELFF. For the CDR3, the DNA is TGTGCCAGCAGCTTACGCCTTCGGCAGGGCAAAACCGGGGAGCTGTTTTTT.

This rearrangement joins TRBV10-3 to TRBJ1-2, with D perhaps matching TRBD1 (5 bases). CDR3 length equals 16 residues. V was clipped by 8 bases and J by 4 bases, with 23 bases between them. CDR1 is ENHRY, CDR2 SYGVKD, per germline. The DNA for the CDR3 is TGTGCCATCTCCCCCCCGACAGCCTCGGCATCCTATGGCTACACCTTC. This sequence encodes CAISPPTASASYGYTF.

The chain has TRBV11-2 and TRBJ2-5; D unresolved. The CDR3 is 11 residues long. Looked up from germline, CDR1 is SGHAT and CDR2 is FQNNGV. Deletions cut 5 bases from V and 2 bases from J, with 3 bases between. CDR3 nucleotides: TGTGCCAGCAGCCGGCAAGAGACCCAGTACTTC. It specifies CASSRQETQYF.

The chain uses TRBV7-9 and TRBJ2-7, with no clear D. This CDR3 has 13 amino acids. V was pared by 0 bases and J by 3 bases, with 6 bases between. CDR1 SEHNR and CDR2 FQNEAQ come from the germline V gene (reference sequence). The CDR3, as DNA: TGTGCCAGCAGCTTAGCCGGTGTCTACGAGCAGTACTTC. Translated: CASSLAGVYEQYF.

A note on this clone: A read error may produce the germline difference seen at one junction end. The chain links TRBV7-7 to TRBJ2-7, with 9 bases aligning to TRBD2. The CDR3 runs to 14 residues. Germline V gene lookup returns CDR1 SSHAT and CDR2 FNYEAQ (reference sequence). The CDR3, as DNA: TGTGCTAGCAGCCAGGGCGGGGGGGCCTACGAGCAGTACTTC. Its translation: CASSQGGGAYEQYF.

The gene calls are TRBV29-1 and TRBJ2-7, with D possibly TRBD1 on 6 matching bases. The V gene's germline CDR1 is SQVTM and CDR2 ANQGSEA. Trimming removed 5 bases from V and 3 bases from J, with 14 bases in between. This CDR3 spans 13 amino acids. The CDR3 region is CSVQTGRVYEQYF. The CDR3 DNA sequence: TGCAGCGTTCAGACAGGAAGGGTCTACGAGCAGTACTTC.

This clone appeared a few times. The genes are TRBV4-3 and TRBJ2-5; TRBD2 is a possible D gene (6 bases). The CDR3 has 19 amino acids. V was shortened by 1 base and J by 0 bases, with 21 bases between the two germline ends. Germline V lookup: CDR1 LGHNA, CDR2 YSLEER. The CDR3 region is CASSQGLRRGAADQETQYF. The CDR3 DNA follows: TGCGCCAGCAGCCAAGGCCTCCGACGCGGGGCAGCGGACCAAGAGACCCAGTACTTC.

This chain uses TRBV18 with TRBJ2-7, with TRBD2 as a possible D gene (7 bases). V was trimmed by 3 bases and J by 6 bases, leaving 15 bases between them. Germline CDR1 and CDR2: KGHSH and LQKENI. The CDR3 is 14 residues long. CDR3 DNA: TGTGCCAGCTCACCGGGGGCGGGAGTACCCGAGCAGTACTTC. It specifies CASSPGAGVPEQYF. The variable domain in full, completed from reference TRBV18 and TRBJ2-7, reads NAGVMQNPRHLVRRRGQEARLRCSPMKGHSHVYWYRQLPEEGLKFMVYLQKENIIDESGMPKERFSAEFPKEGPSILRIQQVVRGDSAAYFCASSPGAGVPEQYFGPGTRLTVT.

V usage is TRBV18 and J usage is TRBJ1-2, with 7 nucleotides matching TRBD1. The CDR3 consists of 14 residues. The ends lost 3 bases at V and 8 bases at J; junction bases unmatched: 9. The germline V gene has CDR1 KGHSH and CDR2 LQKENI. CDR3 in amino acids: CASSPAGGGGGYTF. DNA for the CDR3: TGTGCCAGCTCACCGGCTGGAGGGGGCGGCGGCTACACCTTC.

There are a few counts of this clone. The V and J genes are TRBV11-2 and TRBJ2-7, with D possibly TRBD2 on 6 matching bases. The CDR3 contains 16 residues. V lost 0 bases, J lost 2 bases, and 14 bases lay in between. Germline CDR1 is SGHAT and CDR2 is FQNNGV. In nucleotides, the CDR3 is TGTGCCAGCAGCTTAGATCGGGCAGGCGGGACCTACGAGCAGTACTTC. Protein product: CASSLDRAGGTYEQYF.

This chain uses TRBV15 with TRBJ2-5; D is possibly TRBD1 (6 bases). CDR1 and CDR2 (germline): LNHNV, YYDKDF (reference sequence). This CDR3 is built from 13 residues. The germline V and J ends were trimmed by 0 bases and 7 bases, with 9 bases remaining between them. This CDR3 is CATSRDGGRTQYF. The CDR3, as DNA: TGTGCCACCAGCAGAGATGGGGGCCGGACCCAGTACTTC.

This chain connects TRBV4-1 to TRBJ2-7; no clear D. The germline V gene has CDR1 MGHRA and CDR2 YSYEKL. V was clipped by 0 bases and J by 1 base, with 4 bases between them. This CDR3 has 13 amino acids. The CDR3 region has the DNA TGCGCCAGCAGCCAAGACAGGTCCTACGAGCAGTACTTC. Its translation is CASSQDRSYEQYF.

Note on this clone: A far larger clone is just one base off, so this is likely a read error. This sequence joins TRBV7-8 and TRBJ2-2; 7 nucleotides line up with TRBD2. Per the germline V gene, CDR1 is SGHVS and CDR2 is FQNEAQ. V was clipped by 5 bases and J by 0 bases; unmatched bases: 6. The CDR3 contains 16 residues. The CDR3, as DNA: TGTGCCAGCAGCCCTAGGGCGGGGGCGAACACCGGGGAGCTGTTTTTT. Protein: CASSPRAGANTGELFF. Full variable domain (remainder filled in from reference TRBV7-8 and TRBJ2-2): GAGVSQSPRYKVAKRGQDVALRCDPISGHVSLFWYQQALGQGPEFLTYFQNEAQLDKSGLPSDRFFAERPEGSVSTLKIQRTQQEDSAVYLCASSPRAGANTGELFFGEGSRLTVL.

As regards this clone: An end of the junction does not agree with germline; a read error may underlie this. The chain is built from TRBV4-2 and TRBJ1-2, with D possibly matching TRBD1 (6 bases). Germline lookup yields CDR1 LGHNA and CDR2 YNFKEQ. This CDR3 comprises 13 residues. CDR3 sequence: CASSQGTGRGYPF. CDR3 coding DNA: TGTGCCAGCAGCCAAGGTACAGGGCGCGGCTACCCCTTC.

The chain is built from TRBV6-5 and TRBJ1-2; 10 nucleotides match TRBD1. V was pared by 6 bases and J by 8 bases, with 6 bases of the junction left unmatched. CDR1 and CDR2 from the germline V gene are MNHEY and SVGAGI. The length of the CDR3 is 13 residues. The CDR3 is CASSWTGGRGYTF. In DNA, the CDR3 is TGTGCCAGCAGCTGGACAGGGGGTAGGGGCTACACCTTC.

This clone has more than one count but fewer than ten. V usage is TRBV28 and J usage is TRBJ1-2; 11 positions agree with TRBD1. With 5 bases clipped from V and 5 bases from J, the junction kept 10 bases outside the gene matches. Germline CDR1 reads MDHEN; CDR2 reads SYDVKM. The length of the CDR3 is 16 residues. The CDR3 region has the DNA TGTGCCAGCAGTACTGGGACAGGGGGTTTCTTGTATGGCTACACCTTC. Translation: CASSTGTGGFLYGYTF.

This clone was found a few times. The CDR3 bases are TGTGCCAGCAGTGAGAGGCGGGGGGGCCTAGAGACCCAGTACTTC. Translated: CASSERRGGLETQYF. The chain has TRBV2 and TRBJ2-5; 9 bases fit TRBD2. Germline V gene data show CDR1 as SNHLY and CDR2 as FYNNEI. This CDR3 region has 15 residues. The ends lost 3 bases at V and 4 bases at J; junction bases unmatched: 6. Based on the CDR3 plus reference TRBV2 and TRBJ2-5, the full variable domain is EPEVTQTPSHQVTQMGQEVILRCVPISNHLYFYWYRQILGQKVEFLVSFYNNEISEKSEIFDDQFSVERPDGSNFTLKIRSTKLEDSAMYFCASSERRGGLETQYFGPGTRLLVL.

This clone has a handful of counts. The chain carries TRBV6-4 and TRBJ2-3; TRBD2 matches 8 bases. Losses at the gene ends were 2 bases for V and 2 bases for J; bases not matched to a gene: 6. The CDR3 is 16 residues long. Germline CDR1 and CDR2: MRHNA and SNTAGT. CDR3 nucleotide sequence: TGTGCCAGCAGTGACGGAGCGGGGGCTCACACAGATACGCAGTATTTT. It yields the protein CASSDGAGAHTDTQYF.